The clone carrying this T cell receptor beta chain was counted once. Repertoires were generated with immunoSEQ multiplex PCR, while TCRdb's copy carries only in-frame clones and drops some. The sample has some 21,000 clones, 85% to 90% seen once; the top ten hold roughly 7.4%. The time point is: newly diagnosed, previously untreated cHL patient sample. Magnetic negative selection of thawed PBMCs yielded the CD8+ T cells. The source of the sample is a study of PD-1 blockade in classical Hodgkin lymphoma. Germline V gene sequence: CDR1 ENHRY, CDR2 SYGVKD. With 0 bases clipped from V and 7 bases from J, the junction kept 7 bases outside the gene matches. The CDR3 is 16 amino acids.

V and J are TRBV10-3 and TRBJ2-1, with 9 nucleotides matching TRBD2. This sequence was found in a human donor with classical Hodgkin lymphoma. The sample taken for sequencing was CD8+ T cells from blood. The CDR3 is CAISESTSGSGNEQFF. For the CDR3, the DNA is TGTGCCATCAGTGAGTCGACTAGCGGTAGTGGGAATGAGCAGTTCTTC.